This T cell receptor beta chain was observed in a study of T cells in Graves' hyperthyroidism and ophthalmopathy. The overall study: Staff took peripheral blood when the initial diagnosis was made, before any treatment began.

Authors of the study amplified TCR beta CDR3 regions from RNA transcripts. First-round RT-PCR of the TCR CDR3 relied on the HTBI primer set. TCRdb called the multiplex PCR reads again in MiXCR, with one record for every CDR3 protein. The sample contains about 840,000 distinct CDR3 sequences, 38% of which appear only once. A note on this clonotype: Its specificity is unknown.

The hyperthyroidism was newly diagnosed and had lasted under 2 months; the patients were aged 18 to 65. V was shortened by 3 bases and J by 4 bases, with 15 bases between the two germline ends. The CDR3 covers 15 residues. Study-wide findings and caveats: Blood shared most expanded thyroid clonotypes above 0.001. A model of 13 V-J pairs discriminated ophthalmopathy from stable hyperthyroidism.

The sequencing sample was made of blood. The gene calls are TRBV12-3 or TRBV12-4 and TRBJ2-5, with TRBD2 as a possible D gene (7 bases). This clonotype was obtained from a man aged 18-30 years with Graves' hyperthyroidism. DNA of the CDR3: TGTGCCAGCAGTTTTGGCGGGGGCGTTCGAGAGACCCAGTACTTC. This encodes CASSFGGGVRETQYF.